This record covers a single T cell receptor (beta chain). Its specificity is not known. This specimen comes from a study of cytomegalovirus exposure and HLA in healthy donors. Study context: Genetic ancestry analysis placed around four fifths of the approximately 390 donors that were genotyped in the Caucasian-associated cluster. Findings of the study overall: The authors later linked a missense DCLRE1C variant to TCR beta V- and J-gene trimming. Productive status was seen about 87% or about 30% of the time for most TCR beta V segments in an earlier analysis. The authors reported that TCR beta sequences could predict HLA-A and HLA-B alleles. These predictions were accurate for most subjects in the first cohort.

It was with 60 Vbeta and 13 Jbeta primers that the PCR ran. Data came from immunoSEQ multiplex PCR; TCRdb stores just in-frame clones and leaves some out. This table has 200,000 or so clones, about three quarters appearing once. J lost 6 bases, V lost 4 bases, and 16 bases had no gene match. The CDR3 loop spans 16 amino acids. Germline V gene lookup returns CDR1 SQVTM and CDR2 ANQGSEA. The sequenced sample was PBMCs. The rearrangement uses TRBV29-1 and TRBJ2-7, with 9 bases identical to TRBD1. The clonotype originates from a young man in good health and CMV-seronegative. The CDR3 DNA reads TGCAGCGTTGTGGGGGGAGCCGGGACAGGGTTGGTCGAGCAGTACTTC. This gives the protein CSVVGGAGTGLVEQYF.